A selection of T cell receptor beta chains follows, all from one sample in a study of control samples from healthy donors and cancer patients. Repertoires were generated with immunoSEQ multiplex PCR, while TCRdb's copy carries only in-frame clones and drops some. Of some 20,000 clones in the sample, about 88% are singletons; the top ten hold about 10%. Sequenced material: PBMCs. These receptors were collected from a woman aged 55-70 years with head and neck cancer. Both conserved end residues are part of each CDR3. The D gene is left open where the match is weak. Clone sizes are given selectively: once, few, many, or a class where the clone is expanded.

size	D	J	V	CDR3	DNA
.	TRBD2	TRBJ2-1	TRBV7-8	CASSFRGTSGKVGLNEQFF	TGTGCCAGCAGCTTTAGGGGGACTAGCGGGAAAGTGGGGTTAAATGAGCAGTTCTTC
.	.	TRBJ1-1	TRBV19	CASSIVMGGRNTEAFF	TGTGCCAGTAGTATAGTAATGGGAGGGCGGAACACTGAAGCTTTCTTT
few	.	TRBJ2-7	TRBV27	CASSLRAISSYEQYF	TGTGCCAGCAGTTTACGGGCGATTAGCTCCTACGAGCAGTACTTC
.	.	TRBJ2-6	TRBV3-1/TRBV3-2	CASSLSSGANVLTF	TGTGCCAGCAGCCTAAGCTCTGGGGCCAACGTCCTGACTTTC
.	TRBD2	TRBJ2-1	TRBV24-1	CATSDFSGSSYNEQFF	TGTGCCACCAGTGATTTTAGCGGGAGCTCCTACAATGAGCAGTTCTTC
.	.	TRBJ1-5	TRBV19	CASSKQKNQPQHF	TGTGCCAGTAGTAAACAGAAAAATCAGCCCCAGCATTTT
.	TRBD1	TRBJ1-1	TRBV29-1	CSGGTGKTEAFF	TGCAGCGGTGGGACAGGGAAAACTGAAGCTTTCTTT
.	TRBD2	TRBJ2-1	TRBV28	CASSPPSGSLDEQFF	TGTGCCAGCAGTCCCCCTAGCGGGAGTCTGGATGAGCAGTTCTTC
.	TRBD2	TRBJ2-7	TRBV7-2	CASSLVWEGIAGVYEQYF	TGTGCCAGCAGCTTAGTTTGGGAAGGAATAGCGGGAGTCTACGAGCAGTACTTC
once	.	TRBJ2-1	TRBV11-2	CASSLALSSYNEQFF	TGTGCCAGCAGCTTAGCCTTGAGCTCCTACAATGAGCAGTTCTTC
.	.	TRBJ1-1	TRBV19	CASSPWGQGNTEAFF	TGTGCCAGTAGCCCCTGGGGTCAGGGGAACACTGAAGCTTTCTTT
.	.	TRBJ1-3	TRBV3-1/TRBV3-2	CASSQDSGGWNTIYF	TGTGCCAGCAGCCAAGATTCGGGGGGCTGGAACACCATATATTTT
once	TRBD1	TRBJ2-1	TRBV11-3	CASSPGGTGLEQFF	TGTGCCAGCAGCCCAGGGGGTACGGGGCTTGAGCAGTTCTTC
.	.	TRBJ1-2	TRBV5-1	CASSLRGKDYGYTF	TGCGCCAGCAGCTTGAGGGGGAAGGACTATGGCTACACCTTC
.	.	TRBJ2-2	TRBV4-1	CASSPGPMGPNTGELFF	TGCGCCAGCAGCCCGGGTCCCATGGGACCGAACACCGGGGAGCTGTTTTTT
.	.	TRBJ2-7	TRBV12-3/TRBV12-4	CASSSRRYEQYF	TGTGCCAGCAGTTCCAGGCGATACGAGCAGTACTTC
.	.	TRBJ2-7	TRBV4-2	CASSQEGSWAREQYF	TGTGCCAGCAGCCAAGAAGGGTCATGGGCTAGGGAGCAGTACTTC
.	TRBD1	TRBJ2-7	TRBV7-3	CASSSTGGYEQYF	TGTGCCAGCAGCTCTACAGGGGGCTACGAGCAGTACTTC
.	.	TRBJ2-6	TRBV5-1	CASSGRAGPGANVLTF	TGCGCCAGCAGCGGGCGGGCGGGGCCTGGGGCCAACGTCCTGACTTTC
.	.	TRBJ2-7	TRBV10-1	CASNYLRAPRYEQYF	TGCGCCAGCAACTACTTAAGGGCCCCCCGATACGAGCAGTACTTC
.	.	TRBJ1-1	TRBV14	CASSQGINTEAFF	TGTGCCAGCAGCCAGGGGATTAACACTGAAGCTTTCTTT
.	.	TRBJ2-7	TRBV12-3/TRBV12-4	CASSKGYEQYF	TGTGCCAGCAGTAAGGGCTACGAGCAGTACTTC
few	.	TRBJ2-6	TRBV2	CASSDTGFSGANVLTF	TGTGCCAGCAGTGATACAGGGTTCTCTGGGGCCAACGTCCTGACTTTC
.	.	TRBJ2-5	TRBV4-1	CASSWDLEETQYF	TGCGCCAGCAGCTGGGACTTAGAAGAGACCCAGTACTTC
.	TRBD1	TRBJ2-1	TRBV3-1/TRBV3-2	CASRRHSGGGQGSEQFF	TGTGCCAGCAGACGTCACTCGGGGGGCGGACAGGGGAGTGAGCAGTTCTTC
once	.	TRBJ1-4	TRBV30	CAWMSGHTEKLFF	TGTGCCTGGATGTCAGGGCACACTGAAAAACTGTTTTTT
.	TRBD2	TRBJ2-7	TRBV9	CASSPRTSGSYEQYF	TGTGCCAGCAGCCCCCGGACTAGCGGGTCCTACGAGCAGTACTTC
once	.	TRBJ1-2	TRBV5-1	CASSPERGTGGYTF	TGCGCCAGCAGCCCGGAGCGGGGGACGGGTGGCTACACCTTC
.	.	TRBJ1-5	TRBV30	CAWSVSSWEQPQHF	TGTGCCTGGAGTGTAAGTAGTTGGGAGCAGCCCCAGCATTTT
.	.	TRBJ1-1	TRBV9	CASSVARGPAFF	TGTGCCAGCAGCGTAGCGCGGGGGCCGGCTTTCTTT
.	TRBD1	TRBJ1-1	TRBV24-1	CATSDAYRGQAFF	TGTGCCACCAGTGATGCCTACAGGGGGCAGGCTTTCTTT
.	.	TRBJ1-5	TRBV28	CAGSLGGSNQPQHF	TGTGCCGGCAGTTTGGGAGGGAGCAATCAGCCCCAGCATTTT
.	.	TRBJ1-2	TRBV9	CASSVEEDLANYGYTF	TGTGCCAGCAGCGTAGAGGAGGACCTTGCTAACTATGGCTACACTTTC
.	.	TRBJ1-2	TRBV5-6	CASSRKPDRSYGYTF	TGTGCCAGCAGCCGAAAACCGGACAGAAGCTATGGCTACACCTTC
.	TRBD1	TRBJ1-2	TRBV29-1	CSVADRVNYGYTF	TGCAGCGTTGCGGACAGGGTGAACTATGGCTACACCTTC
.	.	TRBJ1-3	TRBV21-1	CASSRDSGNTIYF	TGTGCCAGCAGTCGGGACTCTGGAAACACCATATATTTT
.	.	TRBJ2-1	TRBV5-1	CASSLVGTPNNEQFF	TGCGCCAGCAGCTTGGTAGGGACTCCAAACAATGAGCAGTTCTTC
.	.	TRBJ1-3	TRBV6-4	CASSPPWALHRDGNTIYF	TGTGCCAGCAGCCCCCCCTGGGCCTTGCACAGGGATGGAAACACCATATATTTT
.	.	TRBJ1-1	TRBV5-1	CASSSTTEAFF	TGCGCCAGCAGCTCGACCACTGAAGCTTTCTTT
few	.	TRBJ1-5	TRBV27	CASSFRGFNQPQHF	TGTGCCAGCAGTTTCAGGGGATTCAATCAGCCCCAGCATTTT
.	.	TRBJ1-5	TRBV9	CASSYGDSNQPQHF	TGTGCCAGCAGCTACGGGGATAGCAATCAGCCCCAGCATTTT
few	.	TRBJ1-4	TRBV12-3/TRBV12-4	CASSRDIGKLFF	TGTGCCAGCAGTCGGGACATCGGTAAACTGTTTTTT
.	.	TRBJ2-3	TRBV5-1	CASSLTDTQYF	TGCGCCAGCAGCTTAACAGATACGCAGTATTTT
.	TRBD2	TRBJ2-1	TRBV28	CASRPGGVGAYNEQFF	TGTGCCAGCAGACCCGGGGGGGTAGGCGCCTACAATGAGCAGTTCTTC
.	.	TRBJ2-3	TRBV18	CASSQPGVSTDTQYF	TGTGCCAGCTCACAACCGGGAGTTAGCACAGATACGCAGTATTTT
.	TRBD1	TRBJ1-5	TRBV19	CASSFGQGSQPQHF	TGTGCCAGTAGTTTTGGACAGGGTAGTCAGCCCCAGCATTTT
.	.	TRBJ2-3	TRBV5-1	CASTLWGSATDTQYF	TGCGCCAGCACCCTTTGGGGCAGCGCCACAGATACGCAGTATTTT
.	TRBD2	TRBJ2-3	TRBV9	CASSFSGTSTDTQYF	TGTGCCAGCAGCTTTAGCGGGACCAGCACAGATACGCAGTATTTT
.	.	TRBJ2-4	TRBV6-1	CASSERVALAKNIQYF	TGTGCCAGCAGTGAACGGGTGGCGCTAGCCAAAAACATTCAGTACTTC
once	TRBD2	TRBJ2-3	TRBV28	CASAPPGLAGVVGDTQYF	TGTGCCAGCGCACCTCCGGGACTAGCGGGAGTAGTTGGGGATACGCAGTATTTT
few	.	TRBJ2-7	TRBV7-9	CASSLGRGRGRTYEQYF	TGTGCCAGCAGCTTAGGGAGGGGTCGGGGCCGCACCTACGAGCAGTACTTC
.	.	TRBJ1-1	TRBV27	CASRTMFGTNSEAFF	TGTGCCAGCAGGACAATGTTTGGAACTAACTCTGAAGCTTTCTTT
.	.	TRBJ1-3	TRBV13	CASSLARSPRRGNTIYF	TGTGCCAGCAGCTTGGCCAGGTCACCCCGTCGCGGCAACACCATATATTTT
.	TRBD2	TRBJ2-1	TRBV6-5	CASSYGLAGHNEQFF	TGTGCCAGCAGTTACGGACTAGCGGGACACAATGAGCAGTTCTTC
.	.	TRBJ1-1	TRBV5-1	CASSLEGFTEAFF	TGCGCCAGCAGCTTGGAAGGTTTCACTGAAGCTTTCTTT
.	TRBD1	TRBJ1-3	TRBV30	CAWSSTGTWAGNTIYF	TGTGCCTGGAGTTCGACAGGGACTTGGGCTGGAAACACCATATATTTT
.	.	TRBJ1-1	TRBV3-1/TRBV3-2	CASSQAGELNTEAFF	TGTGCCAGCAGCCAAGCCGGAGAATTGAACACTGAAGCTTTCTTT
.	.	TRBJ2-7	TRBV7-9	CASSLFPGRYEQYF	TGTGCCAGCAGCTTATTTCCGGGTCGATACGAGCAGTACTTC